This T cell receptor beta chain stems from a study of spatial heterogeneity in lung cancer. About the research overall: Each unique TCR and UMI combination was seen more than ten times on average in raw reads. Study observations and caveats: Counts of expanded alpha and beta TCRs within tumors tracked the tumor nonsynonymous mutation count. Ubiquitous and regional nonsynonymous mutation counts were tracked by ubiquitous and regional expanded TCR counts, respectively.

Every TCR cDNA molecule bore a unique molecular identifier. TCRdb re-called the 5' RACE reads with MiXCR, one entry per CDR3 protein. The table lists some 97,000 distinct CDR3 sequences, around 4.3% of them singletons. Germline CDR1 and CDR2: MNHEY and SMNVEV (reference sequence). The CDR3 has 14 residues. Trimming cost V 5 bases and J 1 base, with 11 bases left between them. This clonotype showed up many times. Antigen: not known. As for time point: sample taken at primary tumor resection. This specimen consisted of lung tumor tissue, obtained at surgery. The chain couples TRBV27 to TRBJ1-1; D is unclear. The TCR comes from a male donor with early-stage non-small cell lung cancer. CDR3 residues: CASSRTYSNTEAFF. DNA of the CDR3: TGTGCCAGCAGTCGGACGTACTCGAACACTGAAGCTTTCTTT.